This entry concerns a single TCR beta chain. Its specificity is unknown. This entry is derived from a study of post-analysis software for immune sequencing data. Study as a whole: As for disease course, relapsing-remitting, secondary progressive and progressive-relapsing multiple sclerosis were all included.

CDR1 and CDR2 from the germline V gene are SGHAT and FQDESV (reference sequence). CDR3 length equals 21 residues. V lost 0 bases, J lost 0 bases, and 10 bases stayed unmatched. Points from the study as a whole: Samples from one preparation batch, clustered by F measure, grouped strongly together. Controls had lower frequencies than patients of roughly five TRBV segments, which included TRBV5-6, TRBV5-1 and TRBV20-1. Normalized Chao1 diversity was significantly lower in multiple sclerosis patients than in controls.

Unique-molecular-identifier-tagged TCR beta cDNA libraries were used. Roughly 500,000 cDNA molecules were obtained from around 1 to 10 million T cells. One entry per CDR3 protein results from TCRdb running MiXCR on the PCR reads. The table records hundreds of thousands of distinct CDR3 sequences, nearly 45% of them present only once. The chain has TRBV11-1 and TRBJ2-1, with 14 bases lining up with TRBD2. The receptor was derived from a girl aged 10-17 years with multiple sclerosis. The sample consisted of blood. The CDR3 DNA is TGTGCCAGCAGCTTAGCCGCCGGGACTAGCGGGAGTAGGAGCTCCTACAATGAGCAGTTCTTC. Protein product: CASSLAAGTSGSRSSYNEQFF.